The next 10 T cell receptor beta chains were all read from a single sample in a study of cytomegalovirus exposure and HLA in healthy donors. This PCR relied on a set of 60 Vbeta primers and 13 Jbeta primers. Here immunoSEQ multiplex PCR was the method, and the copy in TCRdb shows in-frame clones only, minus some. Among 150,000 to 200,000 clones, roughly three quarters were seen once, and the ten largest hold about 7.4%. The sequencing input was PBMCs. These TCRs come from a male donor in good health and CMV-seropositive.

The gene calls are TRBV9 and TRBJ2-2, with D tentatively TRBD1 (6 bases). Per the germline V gene, CDR1 is SGDLS and CDR2 is YYNGEE. V shed 1 base and J shed 3 bases, with 10 bases lying between them. This CDR3 is 15 amino acids long. CDR3 bases: TGTGCCAGCAGCGTACGACAGGCGGACACCGGGGAGCTGTTTTTT. It is translated as CASSVRQADTGELFF.

The chain uses TRBV5-4 and TRBJ1-6, with D maybe TRBD1 (5 bases). V was shortened by 4 bases and J by 5 bases, with 16 bases between the two germline ends. The CDR3 is 16 residues long. The germline V gene encodes CDR1 SGHNT and CDR2 YYREEE (reference sequence). CDR3 sequence (DNA): TGTGCCAGCAGCCAGGCGGCGGGGGTTAATAATTCACCCCTCCACTTT. Its translation is CASSQAAGVNNSPLHF.

This sequence joins TRBV6-1 and TRBJ1-2; 10 positions match TRBD1. This CDR3 has 14 residues. Germline CDR1 is MNHNS and CDR2 is SASEGT. V lost 6 bases to trimming and J lost 6 bases; unmatched junction nucleotides: 7. CDR3 sequence: CASRRQGASDGYTF. The CDR3 coding sequence is TGTGCCAGCAGACGACAGGGGGCATCGGATGGCTACACCTTC.

This chain uses TRBV14 with TRBJ2-5, with 9 bases matching TRBD1. The CDR3 is made up of 15 amino acids. The trim removed 3 bases at V and 7 bases at J, leaving 9 bases unmatched. Germline CDR1 is SGHDN and CDR2 is FVKESK. CDR3 amino acids: CASSHGGTGHTTQYF. The DNA for the CDR3 is TGTGCCAGCAGCCACGGTGGGACAGGGCACACGACCCAGTACTTC.

The rearrangement links TRBV7-8 to TRBJ2-7; D is possibly TRBD1 (6 bases). The ends were cut back, 5 bases at V and 3 bases at J, with 11 bases in the middle. CDR3 size: 13 residues. Germline-derived CDR1 and CDR2 are SGHVS and FQNEAQ. In nucleotides, the CDR3 is TGTGCCAGCAGCCAGGGGACGATCTACGAGCAGTACTTC. Its protein is CASSQGTIYEQYF.

This clone was seen repeatedly, ten times or more. The V call is TRBV5-8, the J call TRBJ2-5; 9 nucleotides align to TRBD2. Trimming removed 0 bases from V and 1 base from J; junction bases left unmatched: 10. Per the germline V gene, CDR1 is SGHTS and CDR2 is YDEGEE. This CDR3 contains 18 residues. The CDR3 region has the DNA TGTGCCAGCAGCTTGGCTCGCCTAGCGGGGAATGGCCAAGAGACCCAGTACTTC. It codes for CASSLARLAGNGQETQYF.

V is TRBV7-2 and J is TRBJ2-7; perhaps TRBD2 as D (6 bases). This CDR3 region has 14 residues. CDR1 and CDR2 (germline): SGHTA, FQGNSA. V was clipped by 0 bases and J by 4 bases, with 10 bases between them. The CDR3 DNA reads as TGTGCCAGCAGCTTAGCTAGCCGGGGGTACGAGCAGTACTTC. This encodes CASSLASRGYEQYF.

The chain has TRBV19 and TRBJ2-6; TRBD1 agrees at 8 bases. Germline-derived CDR1 and CDR2 are LNHDA and SQIVND (reference sequence). This CDR3 is built from 15 residues. Trimming took 8 bases from V and 1 from J; bases not matched to a gene: 4. The CDR3 DNA sequence: TGTGCCAGTGGCGACAGGGGATCTGGGGCCAACGTCCTGACTTTC. This gives the protein CASGDRGSGANVLTF. The whole variable domain, filled in from reference TRBV19 and TRBJ2-6, reads DGGITQSPKYLFRKEGQNVTLSCEQNLNHDAMYWYRQDPGQGLRLIYYSQIVNDFQKGDIAEGYSVSREKKESFPLTVTSAQKNPTAFYLCASGDRGSGANVLTFGAGSRLTVL.

The CDR3 here is CASGEGRNTQYF. The CDR3 DNA reads TGCGCCAGCGGGGAAGGGAGGAATACGCAGTATTTT. This chain uses TRBV10-1 with TRBJ2-3, with a possible D match to TRBD2 (6 bases). This CDR3 has 12 residues. V was cut by 8 bases and J by 7 bases, with 13 bases left in between. CDR1 and CDR2 (germline): WNHNN, SYGVQD (reference sequence).

The chain carries TRBV4-2 and TRBJ1-1; D remains ambiguous. Germline CDR1 reads LGHNA; CDR2 reads YNFKEQ. The CDR3 sequence is 16 residues long. Trimming shortened V by 4 bases and J by 2 bases, and 17 bases separated the two germline ends. CDR3 DNA sequence: TGTGCCAGCAGCCTAAAGACTCTACGGCTAAACACTGAAGCTTTCTTT. Protein sequence: CASSLKTLRLNTEAFF.